This TCR beta chain is drawn from a study of blood T cells in healthy people across ages. Study-wide points: Unsorted PBMC material precluded a definitive naive versus antigen-experienced comparison. The diversity estimates, figures obtained from one million T cells, were considered underestimates. TCR beta diversity correlated strongly with naive T cell percentage.

V shed 5 bases and J shed 14 bases, with 9 bases lying between them. CDR1 is MNHEY and CDR2 is SMNVEV in the germline V gene (reference sequence). The CDR3 extends over 10 amino acids. This clonotype has a count of ten or more. What it recognizes is unknown. Then a second PCR, running about 6 to 12 cycles, was carried out with a sample-barcoded 5' primer and a J-beta primer mix. TCRdb reanalysed the 5' RACE reads using MiXCR and keeps one entry per CDR3 protein. The profile shows 450,000 to 700,000 distinct CDR3 sequences, 27% of them singletons. The V call is TRBV27, the J call TRBJ1-4; a possible D gene is TRBD1 (5 bases). This TCR came from a woman aged 70-85 years in good health. The sequenced sample was blood. The CDR3 here is CASSGGALFF. The CDR3 nucleotides read TGTGCCAGCAGTGGGGGAGCTCTGTTTTTT. The variable domain in full, with the rest retrieved from reference TRBV27 and TRBJ1-4, is EAQVTQNPRYLITVTGKKLTVTCSQNMNHEYMSWYRQDPGLGLRQIYYSMNVEVTDKGDVPEGYKVSRKEKRNFPLILESPSPNQTSLYFCASSGGALFFGSGTQLSVL.